Below, one TCR beta chain is given with its context. The antigen remains undetermined. A multiplex PCR was run with 60 Vbeta primers and 13 Jbeta primers. The method was immunoSEQ multiplex PCR; TCRdb's version includes in-frame clones alone and lacks a portion of them. The profile shows some 140,000 clones, approximately 61% of them singletons. The data are from a study of cytomegalovirus exposure and HLA in healthy donors. About the research overall: Researchers previously reported finding fewer than 120 million unique TCR beta sequences from around 200 million T cells. Whole-study results and caveats: Some TCR beta chains (over 150 of them) were listed as cytomegalovirus-associated.

Germline lookup yields CDR1 SEHNR and CDR2 FQNEAQ (reference sequence). This CDR3 has 13 amino acids. J lost 5 bases, V lost 5 bases, and 1 base had no gene match. The rearrangement uses TRBV7-9 and TRBJ1-2; TRBD1 aligns across 11 bases. The sample was PBMCs. This TCR came from a human donor in good health. The CDR3 reads CASSGDRGYGYTF. The CDR3 coding sequence is TGTGCCAGCAGCGGGGACAGGGGGTATGGCTACACCTTC.